The next 3 T cell receptor beta chains were all read from a single sample in a study of T cell responses to AZD1222 COVID-19 vaccine. The method was immunoSEQ multiplex PCR; TCRdb's version includes in-frame clones alone and lacks a portion of them. The table includes 100,000 to 150,000 clones, just under 95% detected once. The specimen comprised peripheral blood, sampled on day 0 of AZD1222 vaccination. These TCRs come from an adult in good health.

As concerns this clone: This sample also contains other DNA sequences that code for the same CDR3. The V and J genes are TRBV18 and TRBJ1-2; 9 nucleotides match TRBD1. The CDR3 contains 14 residues. V was pared by 3 bases and J by 4 bases, with 3 bases of the junction left unmatched. Germline V gives CDR1 KGHSH, CDR2 LQKENI. CDR3 DNA sequence: TGTGCCAGCTCACCCACGGGACAGGGCTATGGCTACACCTTC. Amino acid sequence: CASSPTGQGYGYTF.

V is TRBV29-1 and J is TRBJ2-1, with TRBD2 matching over 11 bases. Looked up from germline, CDR1 is SQVTM and CDR2 is ANQGSEA. Unmatched junction bases numbered 7, after V lost 7 bases and J lost 8 bases. This CDR3 contains 13 residues. The CDR3 sequence: CSAFSGRVDEQFF. For the CDR3, the DNA is TGCAGCGCATTTAGCGGGAGGGTCGATGAGCAGTTCTTC.

The chain is built from TRBV2 and TRBJ1-6, with unresolved D. The CDR3 extends over 15 amino acids. V was shortened by 7 bases and J by 10 bases, with 20 bases between the two germline ends. CDR1 and CDR2 from the germline V gene are SNHLY and FYNNEI. As DNA, the CDR3 is TGTGCCAGCAACCACCGGGATTCATTTCAATCACCCCTCCACTTT. Its translation is CASNHRDSFQSPLHF. Supplemented by reference TRBV2 and TRBJ1-6, the full variable domain reads EPEVTQTPSHQVTQMGQEVILRCVPISNHLYFYWYRQILGQKVEFLVSFYNNEISEKSEIFDDQFSVERPDGSNFTLKIRSTKLEDSAMYFCASNHRDSFQSPLHFGNGTRLTVT.